This TCR beta chain was observed in a study of blood T cell repertoires in COVID-19. This CDR3 has 15 amino acids. Trimming pared 2 bases from V and 6 bases from J, leaving 16 bases between. Germline lookup yields CDR1 SEHNR and CDR2 FQNEAQ (reference sequence). Original processing methods: Reference gene primer amplification gave estimated nucleated cell counts. Assay used: immunoSEQ multiplex PCR; TCRdb lists only in-frame clones, some missing. V, J and clone size derive from that table, while D and trimming were established from the DNA sequence. The repertoire holds over 50,000 clones, with around 80% as singletons.

This TCR derives from a man older than 75 with acute or convalescent COVID-19. The J gene is TRBJ1-2, the V gene TRBV7-9, with D tentatively TRBD1 (5 bases). Sequencing was performed on peripheral blood. In DNA form, the CDR3 reads TGTGCCAGCAGCTTAAGTAGAGCGGGGGAGAATGGCTACACCTTC. Its protein product is CASSLSRAGENGYTF.